This T cell receptor beta chain was obtained from a study of shared clonotypes between healthy human individuals. Remarks on this clone: Its matching antigen is unknown.

This CDR3 is built from 15 residues. V gave up 2 bases and J gave up 1 base, with 11 bases separating them. CDR1 is SQVTM and CDR2 is ANQGSEA in the germline V gene. Every subset had its genomic DNA shared out evenly among several immunoSEQ plates. Repertoires were generated with immunoSEQ multiplex PCR, while TCRdb's copy carries only in-frame clones and drops some. Of fewer than 1 million clones listed, about 96% are singletons. The study, taken as a whole, reports: Sharing across a handful of donors was seen in around 5% of naive CD4 clonotypes. Against clonotypes common to all four donors, non-shared ones had lower generation probabilities.

CD45RO-negative cells were positively selected for CCR7, leaving out terminally differentiated effector memory CD45RA+ cells. Each of the donors was a healthy adult who was HIV-negative and had not had a recent acute infection or vaccination. The sequence was collected from a man aged 25 to 45 in good health. V gene TRBV29-1 combines with J gene TRBJ1-4; D remains ambiguous. Sequenced input: naive CD8+ T cells sorted from blood. The CDR3 here is CSVEWLGGTNEKLFF. The CDR3, as DNA: TGCAGCGTTGAATGGTTGGGCGGAACTAATGAAAAACTGTTTTTT.